The T cell receptor beta chain under discussion was sequenced for a study of blood T cell repertoires in COVID-19. In this sample, this clone turned up once. The CDR3 spans 15 residues. Germline V gene sequence: CDR1 KGHDR, CDR2 SFDVKD. With 4 bases clipped from V and 3 bases from J, the junction kept 3 bases outside the gene matches. The protocol was immunoSEQ multiplex PCR, while the TCRdb copy is restricted to in-frame clones and leaves out a portion. The table includes 110,000 to 150,000 clones, roughly nine tenths detected once. This rearrangement joins TRBV24-1 to TRBJ2-1, with TRBD2 matching 9 bases. The sequence was obtained from a woman aged 55-70 years with active COVID-19. Sequencing input: peripheral blood. CDR3 in amino acids: CATSDPTSGYNEQFF. DNA for the CDR3: TGTGCCACCAGTGACCCGACTAGCGGCTACAATGAGCAGTTCTTC.